This T cell receptor (beta chain) was identified in a study of cytotoxic CD8 clonotypes in ibrutinib-treated CLL. Study details: The patients comprised approximately 11 relapsed/refractory and more than 14 treatment-naive cases, 17 to 18 IGHV unmutated. Findings and limits, study-wide: Clonality measured at baseline exceeded age-matched healthy donors, tracking circulating CD8+ T-cell counts. Treatment saw public clonotypes, which were uncommon, either contract or stay stable.

CDR3 length: 13 residues. Trimming left V 4 bases short and J 1 base short, with 7 bases between. The germline CDR1 and CDR2 sequences are KGHSH and LQKENI. As concerns this clone: The antigen is not known.

Investigators sought sequencing depths of between 1 in 200,000 and 1 in 1 million T cells. The repertoire was sequenced with immunoSEQ multiplex PCR; TCRdb's copy has only in-frame clones and lacks some. The data show about 140,000 clones, 70% to 90% seen once. The receptor's source is a human donor with chronic lymphocytic leukemia. The chain recombines TRBV18 with TRBJ1-1; no clear D. Here the sequenced sample was PBMCs, taken after 36 months of ibrutinib treatment. This chain's CDR3 is CASSRIWNTEAFF. The CDR3 bases are TGTGCCAGCTCACGAATCTGGAACACTGAAGCTTTCTTT.